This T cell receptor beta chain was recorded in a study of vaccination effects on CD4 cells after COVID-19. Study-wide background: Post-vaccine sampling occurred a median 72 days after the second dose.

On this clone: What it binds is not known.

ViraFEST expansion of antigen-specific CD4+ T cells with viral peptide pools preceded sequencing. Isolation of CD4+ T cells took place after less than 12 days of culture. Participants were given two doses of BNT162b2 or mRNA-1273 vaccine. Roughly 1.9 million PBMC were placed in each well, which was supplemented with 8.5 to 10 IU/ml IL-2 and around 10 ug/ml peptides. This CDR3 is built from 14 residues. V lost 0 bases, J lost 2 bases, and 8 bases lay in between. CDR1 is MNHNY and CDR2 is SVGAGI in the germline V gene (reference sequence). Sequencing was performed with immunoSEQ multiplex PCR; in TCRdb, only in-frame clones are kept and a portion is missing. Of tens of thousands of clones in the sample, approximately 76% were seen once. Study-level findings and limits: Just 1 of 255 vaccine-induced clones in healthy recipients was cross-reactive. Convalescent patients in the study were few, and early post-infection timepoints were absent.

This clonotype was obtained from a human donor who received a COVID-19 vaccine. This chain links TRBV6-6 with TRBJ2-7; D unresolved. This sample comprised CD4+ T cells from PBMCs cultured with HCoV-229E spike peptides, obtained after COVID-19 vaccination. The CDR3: CASSYSNGPYEQYF. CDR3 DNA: TGTGCCAGCAGTTACTCGAACGGCCCCTACGAGCAGTACTTC.